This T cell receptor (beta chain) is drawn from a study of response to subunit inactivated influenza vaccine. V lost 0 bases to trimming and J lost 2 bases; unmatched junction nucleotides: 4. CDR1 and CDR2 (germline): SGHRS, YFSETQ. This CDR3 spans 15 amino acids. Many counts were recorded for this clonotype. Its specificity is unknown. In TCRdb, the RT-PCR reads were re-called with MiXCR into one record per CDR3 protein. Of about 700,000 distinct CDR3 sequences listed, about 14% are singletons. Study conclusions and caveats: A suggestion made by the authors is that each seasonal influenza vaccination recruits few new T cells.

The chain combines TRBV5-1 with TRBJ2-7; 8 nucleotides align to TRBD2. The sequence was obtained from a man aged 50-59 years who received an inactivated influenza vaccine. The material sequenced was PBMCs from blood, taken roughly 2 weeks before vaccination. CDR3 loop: CASSLETGGPYEQYF. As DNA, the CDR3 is TGCGCCAGCAGCTTGGAGACGGGAGGGCCCTACGAGCAGTACTTC.